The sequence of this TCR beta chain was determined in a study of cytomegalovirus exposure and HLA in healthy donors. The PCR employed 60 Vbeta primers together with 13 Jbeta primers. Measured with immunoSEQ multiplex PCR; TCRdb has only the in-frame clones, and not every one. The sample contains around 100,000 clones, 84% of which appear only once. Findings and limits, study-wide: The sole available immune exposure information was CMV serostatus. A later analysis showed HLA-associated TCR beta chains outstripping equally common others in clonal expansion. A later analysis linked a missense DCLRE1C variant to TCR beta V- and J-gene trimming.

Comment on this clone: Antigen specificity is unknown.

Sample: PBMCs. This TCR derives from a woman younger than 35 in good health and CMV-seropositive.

CDR3 residues: CASSLVGTGVLRQPQHF. The CDR3 DNA reads TGTGCCAGCAGTTTAGTGGGGACAGGGGTGTTAAGACAGCCCCAGCATTTT. J is TRBJ1-5 and V is TRBV27; 10 bases align to TRBD1. Germline-derived CDR1 and CDR2 are MNHEY and SMNVEV (reference sequence). J lost 7 bases, V lost 2 bases, and 11 bases had no gene match. This CDR3 is built from 17 residues.